This T cell receptor (beta chain) was recovered during a study of T cell responses to AZD1222 COVID-19 vaccine. The data were produced by immunoSEQ multiplex PCR, yet TCRdb's version contains in-frame clones alone and is incomplete. Of more than 85,000 clones listed, roughly 82% were seen once; the top ten hold less than 6%. The sequencing here drew on peripheral blood, taken on day 0 of AZD1222 vaccination. The TCR sequence derives from an adult in good health.

CDR3 sequence (DNA): TGTGCCAGCAGTTACGGGACCTCGGGCCAGCCCCAGCATTTT. Amino acid sequence: CASSYGTSGQPQHF. The chain recombines TRBV6-2 or TRBV6-3 with TRBJ1-5, with a weak D call TRBD1 (5 bases). Per germline, CDR1 MNHEY and CDR2 SVGEGT. Trimming removed 2 bases at V and 7 bases at J, with 12 bases between. There are 14 residues in the CDR3.